The 22 T cell receptor beta chains reported below all come from one sample, sequenced in a study of T cells in Graves' hyperthyroidism and ophthalmopathy. The TCR beta CDR3 regions underwent amplification using RNA transcripts as the source. The study used the HTBI primer set for a first-round RT-PCR of the TCR CDR3. MiXCR was run by TCRdb on the multiplex PCR reads, yielding one entry per CDR3 protein. The sample consists of approximately 270,000 distinct CDR3 sequences, about 14% of them appearing once. The sequenced material came from blood. These receptors all come from a woman in her forties with Graves' hyperthyroidism that later progressed to Graves' ophthalmopathy.

This clonotype was counted at least ten times. The chain is built from TRBV20-1 and TRBJ2-7; D ambiguous. The germline V and J ends were trimmed by 4 bases and 2 bases, with 27 bases remaining between them. This CDR3 spans 18 amino acids. Germline V gene lookup returns CDR1 DFQATT and CDR2 SNEGSKA (reference sequence). CDR3 region: CSATEMSPRRELPYEQYF. The CDR3 bases are TGCAGTGCTACAGAAATGAGCCCTCGGCGCGAACTCCCCTACGAGCAGTACTTC.

This clonotype was recorded many times. The chain links TRBV10-3 to TRBJ2-3; 7 bases match TRBD1. The CDR3 sequence is 14 residues long. Germline V gives CDR1 ENHRY, CDR2 SYGVKD. V shed 4 bases and J 8 bases; nucleotides not matched to a gene: 9. DNA for the CDR3: TGTGCCATCAGTGGAATGAGGGGGCTAGGTACGCAGTATTTT. Its translation: CAISGMRGLGTQYF.

This clonotype was detected many times. The chain uses TRBV9 and TRBJ2-1, with TRBD1 matching 10 bases. Germline CDR1 is SGDLS and CDR2 is YYNGEE. V shed 3 bases and J 4 bases; nucleotides not matched to a gene: 7. There are 16 residues in the CDR3. CDR3: CASSGAGTGEYNEQFF. In DNA, the CDR3 is TGTGCCAGCAGCGGAGCCGGGACAGGGGAGTACAATGAGCAGTTCTTC.

In its sample, this clonotype was seen many times. This chain connects TRBV28 to TRBJ1-3, with D unclear. CDR1 is MDHEN, CDR2 SYDVKM, per germline. V was clipped by 7 bases and J by 2 bases, with 12 bases between them. The CDR3 covers 14 residues. The CDR3 sequence is CASTTYTPGNTIYF. The CDR3 coding sequence is TGTGCCAGCACCACTTACACCCCTGGAAACACCATATATTTT.

This clonotype was recorded many times. The chain has TRBV20-1 and TRBJ2-5; D ambiguous. Trimming removed 3 bases at V and 3 bases at J, with 17 bases between. Germline lookup yields CDR1 DFQATT and CDR2 SNEGSKA (reference sequence). The CDR3 is 15 residues long. The CDR3 coding sequence is TGCAGTGCTAGTATTGGGGTGTCGGCCGAAGAGACCCAGTACTTC. Protein sequence: CSASIGVSAEETQYF.

A remark on this clonotype: This could be a read error, since a much larger clone is one nucleotide away. The gene calls are TRBV19 and TRBJ1-1, with TRBD1 as a possible D gene (6 bases). V dropped 6 bases and J dropped 1 base, with 15 bases sitting between them. The CDR3 extends over 15 amino acids. From germline, CDR1 is LNHDA and CDR2 SQIVND (reference sequence). CDR3 loop: CASRITGSANTEAFF. The CDR3, as DNA: TGTGCCAGTAGGATTACAGGGAGCGCGAACACTGAAGCTTTCTTT.

Only one count was recorded for this clonotype. The chain carries TRBV28 and TRBJ2-3; TRBD2 matches 10 bases. Germline V CDR1 and CDR2: MDHEN, SYDVKM. V was clipped by 6 bases and J by 1 base; unmatched bases: 7. The CDR3 totals 16 residues. The CDR3 region is CASRQAGGPGTDTQYF. The CDR3, as DNA: TGTGCCAGCAGACAAGCGGGAGGGCCGGGCACAGATACGCAGTATTTT.

This clonotype was found many times. This chain joins TRBV11-2 and TRBJ2-7; maybe TRBD1 (6 bases). Germline assignment: CDR1 SGHAT and CDR2 FQNNGV. Trimming shortened V by 5 bases and J by 3 bases, and 17 bases separated the two germline ends. The CDR3 length is 15 residues. CDR3 residues: CASSQITGSIYEQYF. The CDR3 DNA is TGTGCCAGCAGCCAAATTACAGGGTCAATCTACGAGCAGTACTTC.

This clonotype was picked up many times. The chain employs TRBV2 and TRBJ2-1; D perhaps matches TRBD2 (6 bases). CDR3 length equals 13 residues. Germline assignment: CDR1 SNHLY and CDR2 FYNNEI. Trimming took off 10 bases at V and 3 bases at J, with 13 bases between the two ends. This CDR3 is CATSEGLYNEQFF. The CDR3 DNA follows: TGTGCCACCTCAGAGGGACTCTACAATGAGCAGTTCTTC. The whole variable domain, remainder taken from reference TRBV2 and TRBJ2-1, is EPEVTQTPSHQVTQMGQEVILRCVPISNHLYFYWYRQILGQKVEFLVSFYNNEISEKSEIFDDQFSVERPDGSNFTLKIRSTKLEDSAMYFCATSEGLYNEQFFGPGTRLTVL.

CDR3 loop: CASSLVSPASSYNEQFF. CDR3 nucleotides: TGTGCCAGCAGCTTAGTCTCGCCCGCCAGCTCCTACAATGAGCAGTTCTTC. The chain employs TRBV7-6 and TRBJ2-1; D gene uncertain. Trimming stripped 1 base from V and 0 bases from J, with 13 bases between. The CDR3 runs 17 residues. CDR1 is SGHVS and CDR2 is FNYEAQ in the germline V gene.

There are many counts of this clonotype. V and J are TRBV9 and TRBJ2-2, with D uncertain. The V gene's germline CDR1 is SGDLS and CDR2 YYNGEE. V was clipped by 3 bases and J by 6 bases, with 6 bases between them. This CDR3 has 12 amino acids. The CDR3 sequence is CASSAFPGELFF. The CDR3 DNA reads TGTGCCAGCAGCGCCTTCCCCGGGGAGCTGTTTTTT.

J is TRBJ1-5 and V is TRBV28; 9 bases agree with TRBD1. CDR3 length equals 15 residues. Losses at the gene ends were 2 bases for V and 2 bases for J; bases not matched to a gene: 1. CDR1 is MDHEN and CDR2 is SYDVKM in the germline V gene. CDR3 in DNA: TGTGCCAGCAGTTTAGACAGGGGGGGCAATCAGCCCCAGCATTTT. Amino acid sequence: CASSLDRGGNQPQHF.

V is TRBV25-1 and J is TRBJ1-6; TRBD1 matches 8 bases. The CDR3 is 14 residues long. CDR1 is MGHDK, CDR2 SYGVNS, per germline. Trimming removed 7 bases from V and 9 bases from J; junction bases left unmatched: 8. The CDR3 protein is CASTFGQGGSPLHF. The CDR3 DNA is TGTGCCAGCACCTTCGGACAGGGAGGTTCACCCCTCCACTTT.

This clonotype was detected a few times. The CDR3 sequence is CASSYSGQGSYNEQFF. The CDR3 DNA reads TGTGCCAGCAGTTACTCTGGACAGGGCTCCTACAATGAGCAGTTCTTC. The chain uses TRBV6-5 and TRBJ2-1, with 8 nucleotides matching TRBD1. Germline CDR1 MNHEY, CDR2 SVGAGI. CDR3 size: 16 residues. V was pared by 0 bases and J by 0 bases, with 1 base of the junction left unmatched.

The chain is built from TRBV6-1 and TRBJ2-7; 11 bases agree with TRBD2. The germline CDR1 and CDR2 sequences are MNHNS and SASEGT. Losses at the gene ends were 6 bases for V and 4 bases for J; bases not matched to a gene: 2. The CDR3 runs 13 residues. In DNA form, the CDR3 reads TGTGCCAGCAGAAGACTAGCGGGGTACGAGCAGTACTTC. Amino acid sequence: CASRRLAGYEQYF.

This clonotype was recorded many times. This chain uses TRBV2 with TRBJ1-5, with D uncertain. The CDR3 loop spans 13 amino acids. Trimming took off 5 bases at V and 7 bases at J, with 12 bases between the two ends. Germline CDR1 and CDR2: SNHLY and FYNNEI. CDR3: CASSNLPGQPQHF. The CDR3 DNA follows: TGTGCCAGCAGTAACCTTCCAGGCCAGCCCCAGCATTTT.

This clonotype was counted between two and nine times. This chain links TRBV7-2 with TRBJ2-7; D might be TRBD2 (6 bases). This CDR3 has 15 residues. V was shortened by 3 bases and J by 5 bases, with 17 bases between the two germline ends. CDR1 is SGHTA and CDR2 is FQGNSA in the germline V gene. The CDR3 sequence is CASSFGVGSANEQYF. The CDR3 DNA reads TGTGCCAGCAGCTTCGGGGTCGGGAGTGCCAACGAGCAGTACTTC.

This clonotype has ten or more counts. The chain employs TRBV27 and TRBJ1-4; D perhaps matches TRBD1 (5 bases). Germline V lookup: CDR1 MNHEY, CDR2 SMNVEV (reference sequence). Trimming removed 6 bases from V and 0 bases from J, with 11 bases in between. The CDR3 is made up of 15 amino acids. The CDR3 coding sequence is TGTGCCAGCAGCTACCGGGGCGCAACTAATGAAAAACTGTTTTTT. Its protein is CASSYRGATNEKLFF.

This clonotype was detected only a few times. The CDR3 DNA sequence: TGTGCCATCAGTCTCCCTGACTCCACTAGCGGGAGGGCCCCTAGCTCCTACAATGAGCAGTTCTTC. As protein: CAISLPDSTSGRAPSSYNEQFF. V usage is TRBV10-3 and J usage is TRBJ2-1; 13 bases align to TRBD2. J gave up 0 bases and V 5 bases, and 19 bases lay outside the gene matches. CDR1 is ENHRY and CDR2 is SYGVKD in the germline V gene. This CDR3 spans 22 amino acids.

The V gene is TRBV29-1, the J gene TRBJ2-1, with D perhaps TRBD1 (5 bases). The CDR3 consists of 14 residues. Trimming left V 8 bases short and J 5 bases short, with 19 bases between. Germline V lookup: CDR1 SQVTM, CDR2 ANQGSEA. CDR3 amino acids: CSIEVQAVDNEQFF. As DNA, the CDR3 is TGCAGCATCGAAGTACAGGCGGTTGACAATGAGCAGTTCTTC.

Many counts were recorded for this clonotype. The chain joins TRBV28 to TRBJ2-7, with D hard to call. V was trimmed by 5 bases and J by 4 bases, leaving 12 bases between them. From germline, CDR1 is MDHEN and CDR2 SYDVKM. This CDR3 has 13 residues. In DNA form, the CDR3 reads TGTGCCAGCAGTACCCTCTCCCCGTACGAGCAGTACTTC. It specifies CASSTLSPYEQYF.

The V gene is TRBV2, the J gene TRBJ1-3, with a tentative D call TRBD1 (5 bases). Germline values: CDR1 SNHLY, CDR2 FYNNEI. This CDR3 region has 15 residues. Trimming took 1 base from V and 4 from J, leaving 11 bases between them. CDR3 sequence reads: CASSEGEAGGNTIYF. The DNA for the CDR3 is TGTGCCAGCAGTGAAGGAGAGGCAGGGGGAAACACCATATATTTT. Variable domain in full (rest from reference TRBV2 and TRBJ1-3): EPEVTQTPSHQVTQMGQEVILRCVPISNHLYFYWYRQILGQKVEFLVSFYNNEISEKSEIFDDQFSVERPDGSNFTLKIRSTKLEDSAMYFCASSEGEAGGNTIYFGEGSWLTVV.